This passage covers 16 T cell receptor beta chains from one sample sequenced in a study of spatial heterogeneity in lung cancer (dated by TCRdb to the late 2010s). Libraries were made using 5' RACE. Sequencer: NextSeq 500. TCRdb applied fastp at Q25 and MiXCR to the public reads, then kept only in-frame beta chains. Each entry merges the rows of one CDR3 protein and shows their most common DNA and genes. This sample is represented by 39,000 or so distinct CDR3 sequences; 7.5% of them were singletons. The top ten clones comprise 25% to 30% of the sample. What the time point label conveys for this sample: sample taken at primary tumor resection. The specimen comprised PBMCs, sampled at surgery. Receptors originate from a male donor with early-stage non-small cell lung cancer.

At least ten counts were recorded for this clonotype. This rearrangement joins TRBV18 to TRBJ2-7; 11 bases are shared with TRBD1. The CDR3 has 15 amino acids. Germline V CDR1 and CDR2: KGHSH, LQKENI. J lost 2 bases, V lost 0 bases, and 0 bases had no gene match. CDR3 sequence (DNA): TGTGCCAGCTCACCACCGGGACAGGGGGCCTACGAGCAGTACTTC. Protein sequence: CASSPPGQGAYEQYF.

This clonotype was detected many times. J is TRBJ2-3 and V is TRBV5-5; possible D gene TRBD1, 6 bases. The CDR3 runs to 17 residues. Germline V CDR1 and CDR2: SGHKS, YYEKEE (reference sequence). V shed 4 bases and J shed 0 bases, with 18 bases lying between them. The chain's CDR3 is CASSTLPRTESTDTQYF. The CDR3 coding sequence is TGTGCCAGCAGCACACTTCCCCGGACAGAGAGCACAGATACGCAGTATTTT.

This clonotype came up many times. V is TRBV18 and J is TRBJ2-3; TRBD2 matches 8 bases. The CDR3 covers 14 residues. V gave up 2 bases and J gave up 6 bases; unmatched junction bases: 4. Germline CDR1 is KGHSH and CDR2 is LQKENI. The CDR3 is CASSPRTSLDTQYF. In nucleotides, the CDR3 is TGTGCCAGCTCACCAAGGACTAGCCTTGATACGCAGTATTTT.

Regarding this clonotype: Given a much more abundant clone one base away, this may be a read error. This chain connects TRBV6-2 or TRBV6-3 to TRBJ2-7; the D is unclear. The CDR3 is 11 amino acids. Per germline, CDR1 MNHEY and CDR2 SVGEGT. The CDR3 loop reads CVSSLSYEQYF. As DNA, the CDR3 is TGTGTCAGCAGCCTCTCCTACGAGCAGTACTTC.

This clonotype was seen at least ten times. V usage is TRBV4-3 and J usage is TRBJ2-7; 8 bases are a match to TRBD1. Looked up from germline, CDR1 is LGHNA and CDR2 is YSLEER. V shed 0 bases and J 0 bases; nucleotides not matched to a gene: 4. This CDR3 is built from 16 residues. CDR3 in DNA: TGCGCCAGCAGCCAAGAGAGACAGGGGATCTCCTACGAGCAGTACGTC. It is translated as CASSQERQGISYEQYV.

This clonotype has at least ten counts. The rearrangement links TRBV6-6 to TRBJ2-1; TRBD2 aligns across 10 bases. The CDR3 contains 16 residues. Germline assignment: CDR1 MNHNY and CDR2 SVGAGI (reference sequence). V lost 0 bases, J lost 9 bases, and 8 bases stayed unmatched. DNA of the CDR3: TGTGCCAGCAGTTACTCGGGTAGCGGGAGGCTAAGTGAGCAGTTCTTC. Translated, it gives CASSYSGSGRLSEQFF.

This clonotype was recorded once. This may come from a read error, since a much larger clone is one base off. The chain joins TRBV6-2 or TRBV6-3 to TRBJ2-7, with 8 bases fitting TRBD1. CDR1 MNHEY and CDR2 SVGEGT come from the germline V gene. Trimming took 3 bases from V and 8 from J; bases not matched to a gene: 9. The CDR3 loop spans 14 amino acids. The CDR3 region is CASSYRGQEYKQYV. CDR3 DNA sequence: TGTGCCAGCAGTTATCGGGGACAGGAATACAAGCAGTACGTC.

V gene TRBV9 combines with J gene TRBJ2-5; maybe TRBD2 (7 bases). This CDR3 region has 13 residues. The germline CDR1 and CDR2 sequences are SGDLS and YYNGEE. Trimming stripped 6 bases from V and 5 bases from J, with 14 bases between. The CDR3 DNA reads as TGTGCCAGCACTCCGGGGGGCAGGGAGACCCAGTACTTC. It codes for CASTPGGRETQYF.

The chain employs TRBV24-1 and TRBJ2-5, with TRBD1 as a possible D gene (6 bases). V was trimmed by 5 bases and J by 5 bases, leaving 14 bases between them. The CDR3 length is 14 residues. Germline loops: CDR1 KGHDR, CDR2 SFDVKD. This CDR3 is CATSAQGSWETQYF. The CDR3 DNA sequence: TGTGCCACCAGTGCCCAGGGGTCTTGGGAGACCCAGTACTTC.

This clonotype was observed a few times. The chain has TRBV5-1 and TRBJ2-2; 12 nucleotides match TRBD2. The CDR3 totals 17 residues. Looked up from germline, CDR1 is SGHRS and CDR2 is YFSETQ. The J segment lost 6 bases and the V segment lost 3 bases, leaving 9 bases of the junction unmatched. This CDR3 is CASSSGTSGPSSGELFF. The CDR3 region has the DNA TGCGCCAGCAGCTCAGGGACTAGCGGGCCTTCTTCCGGGGAGCTGTTTTTT.

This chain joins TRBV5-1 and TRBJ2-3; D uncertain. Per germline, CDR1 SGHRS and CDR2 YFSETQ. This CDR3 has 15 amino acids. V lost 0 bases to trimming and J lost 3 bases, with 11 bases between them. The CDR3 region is CASSLGTVQTDTQYF. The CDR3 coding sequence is TGCGCCAGCAGCTTGGGTACAGTTCAGACAGATACGCAGTATTTT.

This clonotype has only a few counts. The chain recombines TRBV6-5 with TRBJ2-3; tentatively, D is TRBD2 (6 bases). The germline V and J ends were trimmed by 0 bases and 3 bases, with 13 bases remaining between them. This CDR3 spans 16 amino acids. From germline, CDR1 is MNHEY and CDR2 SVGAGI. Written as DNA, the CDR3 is TGTGCCAGCAGTTACTCGGGCATACTAGCAACAGATACGCAGTATTTT. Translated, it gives CASSYSGILATDTQYF.

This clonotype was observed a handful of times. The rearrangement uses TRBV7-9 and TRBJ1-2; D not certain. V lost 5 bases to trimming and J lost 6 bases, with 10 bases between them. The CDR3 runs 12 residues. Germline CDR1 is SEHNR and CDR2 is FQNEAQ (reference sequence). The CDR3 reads CASSPGLDGYTF. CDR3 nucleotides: TGTGCCAGCAGCCCGGGGTTAGATGGCTACACCTTC. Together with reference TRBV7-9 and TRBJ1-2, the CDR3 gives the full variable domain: DTGVSQNPRHKITKRGQNVTFRCDPISEHNRLYWYRQTLGQGPEFLTYFQNEAQLEKSRLLSDRFSAERPKGSFSTLEIQRTEQGDSAMYLCASSPGLDGYTFGSGTRLTVV.

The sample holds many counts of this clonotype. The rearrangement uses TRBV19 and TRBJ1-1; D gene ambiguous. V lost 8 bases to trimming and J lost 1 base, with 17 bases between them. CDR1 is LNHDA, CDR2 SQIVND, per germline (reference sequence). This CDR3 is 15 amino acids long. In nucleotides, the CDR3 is TGTGCCAGTGACCCGGTAGGGAAGCGGAACACTGAAGCTTTCTTT. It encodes CASDPVGKRNTEAFF. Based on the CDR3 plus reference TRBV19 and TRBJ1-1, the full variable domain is DGGITQSPKYLFRKEGQNVTLSCEQNLNHDAMYWYRQDPGQGLRLIYYSQIVNDFQKGDIAEGYSVSREKKESFPLTVTSAQKNPTAFYLCASDPVGKRNTEAFFGQGTRLTVV.

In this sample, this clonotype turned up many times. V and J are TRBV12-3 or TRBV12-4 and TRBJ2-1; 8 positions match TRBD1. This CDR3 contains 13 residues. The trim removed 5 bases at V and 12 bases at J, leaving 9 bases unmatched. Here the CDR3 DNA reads TGTGCCAGCAGTACAAGACAGGGGACTCTGCAGTTCTTC. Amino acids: CASSTRQGTLQFF.

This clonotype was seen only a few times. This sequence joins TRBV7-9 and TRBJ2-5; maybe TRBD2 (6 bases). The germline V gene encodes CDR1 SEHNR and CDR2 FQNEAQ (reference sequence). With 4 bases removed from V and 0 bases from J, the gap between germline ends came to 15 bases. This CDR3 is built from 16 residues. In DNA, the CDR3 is TGTGCCAGCAGCTCCCCGGACTACCAGTACCAAGAGACCCAGTACTTC. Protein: CASSSPDYQYQETQYF.